This TCR beta chain is from a study of blood T cell repertoires in COVID-19. Study as a whole: The United States, Italy and Spain provided the acute and convalescent COVID-19 samples. T cells, B-cell-depleted T cells, or PBMCs supplied cDNA or gDNA.

Under the authors' procedure: How many nucleated cells were present was estimated from reference gene primer amplification. TCRdb's copy holds only in-frame clones and misses some; the assay was immunoSEQ multiplex PCR. V and J calls and clone size are given by that table; D and trimming were obtained from the DNA. Of approximately 230,000 clones in the sample, approximately 82% were seen once. Germline CDR1 and CDR2: SGHDT and YYEEEE. With V trimmed by 5 bases and J by 3 bases, 2 bases remained unmatched. This CDR3 region has 14 residues. Sequences were obtained from peripheral blood. The chain links TRBV5-6 to TRBJ1-3; TRBD1 matches 10 bases. This receptor was obtained from a woman older than 75 with active or convalescent COVID-19. The CDR3: CASRGTGVGNTIYF. The CDR3 nucleotides read TGTGCCAGCAGGGGGACAGGGGTTGGAAACACCATATATTTT.